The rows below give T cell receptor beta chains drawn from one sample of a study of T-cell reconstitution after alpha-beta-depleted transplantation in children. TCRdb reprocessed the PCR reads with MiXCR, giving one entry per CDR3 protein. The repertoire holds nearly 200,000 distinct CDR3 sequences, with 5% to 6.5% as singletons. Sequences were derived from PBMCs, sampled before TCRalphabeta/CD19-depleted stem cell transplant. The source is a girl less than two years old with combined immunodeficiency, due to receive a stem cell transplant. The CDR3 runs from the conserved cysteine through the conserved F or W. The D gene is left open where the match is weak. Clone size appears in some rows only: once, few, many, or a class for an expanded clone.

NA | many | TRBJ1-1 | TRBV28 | TGTGCCAGCAGTTTCTACGGGACGGCGAACACTGAAGCTTTCTTT | CASSFYGTANTEAFF
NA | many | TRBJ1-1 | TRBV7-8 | TGTGCCAGCAGCGTAGACGGGCAGGACCGACAGGTGAACACTGAAGCTTTCTTT | CASSVDGQDRQVNTEAFF
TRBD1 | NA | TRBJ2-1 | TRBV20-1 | TGCAGTGCTAGAGACGGACAGGGTGGCAGTGAGCAGTTCTTC | CSARDGQGGSEQFF
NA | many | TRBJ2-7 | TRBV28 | TGTGCCAGCACTCTCCAGGGGTGGGATGGCGAGCAGTACTTC | CASTLQGWDGEQYF
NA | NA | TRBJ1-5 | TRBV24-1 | TGTGCCACCAGATCCCACCCGGGGATGGGCGGCAATCAGCCCCAGCATTTT | CATRSHPGMGGNQPQHF
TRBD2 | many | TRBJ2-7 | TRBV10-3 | TGTGCCATCAGTGTCGATAGCGGGAGATGGAACTACGAGCAGTACTTC | CAISVDSGRWNYEQYF
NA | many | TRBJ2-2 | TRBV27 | TGTGCCAGCAGTTTTATGACAGGGAACACCGGGGAGCTGTTTTTT | CASSFMTGNTGELFF
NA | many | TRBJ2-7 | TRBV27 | TGTGCCAGCAGTCCCGGGACAAACTACGAGCAGTACTTC | CASSPGTNYEQYF
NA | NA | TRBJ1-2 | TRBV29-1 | TGCAGCGTTGAAGATGGGGCCTCCCTCGGGAACTATGGCTACACCTTC | CSVEDGASLGNYGYTF
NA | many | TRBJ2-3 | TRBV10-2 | TGCGCCAGCAGTGATTTATCTAGCACAGATACGCAGTATTTT | CASSDLSSTDTQYF
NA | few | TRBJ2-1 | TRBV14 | TGTGCCAGCAGCCTGATTAGGGGGGGCCGTTCCTACAATGAGCAGTTCTTC | CASSLIRGGRSYNEQFF
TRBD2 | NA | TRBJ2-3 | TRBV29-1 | TGCAGCGCTCCGGGACTAGCGGGAGGCACAGATACGCAGTATTTT | CSAPGLAGGTDTQYF
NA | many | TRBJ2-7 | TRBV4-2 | TGTGCCAGCAGCCAAGCCTGGTCCGGGGGCTACGAGCAGTACTTC | CASSQAWSGGYEQYF
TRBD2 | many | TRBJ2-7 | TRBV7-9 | TGTGCCAGCAGCAAAGGGCGGGGGACCCCCTACGAGCAGTACTTC | CASSKGRGTPYEQYF
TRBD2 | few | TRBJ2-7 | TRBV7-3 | TGTGCCAGCAGCCCGGAGGGACTAGCGGGAACCAACGAGCAGTACTTC | CASSPEGLAGTNEQYF
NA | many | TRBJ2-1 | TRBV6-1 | TGTGCCAGCAGCCAGTGGGACTGGAGCTCCTACAATGAGCAGTTCTTC | CASSQWDWSSYNEQFF
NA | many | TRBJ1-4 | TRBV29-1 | TGCAGCGTTGGGGGAGGAAGGGGGGAAAAACTGTTTTTT | CSVGGGRGEKLFF
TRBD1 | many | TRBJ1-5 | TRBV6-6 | TGTGCCAGCAGTCGACAGGGAAGTCAGCCCCAGCATTTT | CASSRQGSQPQHF
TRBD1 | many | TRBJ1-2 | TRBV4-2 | TGTGCCAGCAGATACGACAGGGGAAACTATGGCTACACCTTC | CASRYDRGNYGYTF
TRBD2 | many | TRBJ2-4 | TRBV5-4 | TGTGCCAGCAGCTTGGTGGGGCTAGCGGGGGAAAAACTAGCCAAAAACATTCAGTACTTC | CASSLVGLAGEKLAKNIQYF
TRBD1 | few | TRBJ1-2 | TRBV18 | TGTGCCAGCTCACTACCGACAGGGGGTATTCATGGCTACACCTTC | CASSLPTGGIHGYTF
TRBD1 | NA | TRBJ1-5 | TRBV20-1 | TGCAGTGCTAGAAGGGCCGGCAGGGGGTTCAGGAGCAATCAGCCCCAGCATTTT | CSARRAGRGFRSNQPQHF
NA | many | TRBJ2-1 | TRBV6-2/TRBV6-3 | TGTGCCAGCAGTTACTCGAACACGGGCAATGAGCAGTTCTTC | CASSYSNTGNEQFF
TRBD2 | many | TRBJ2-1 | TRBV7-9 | TGTGCCAGCAGTCACGGACTAGCGGGGGGCAATGAGCAGTTCTTC | CASSHGLAGGNEQFF